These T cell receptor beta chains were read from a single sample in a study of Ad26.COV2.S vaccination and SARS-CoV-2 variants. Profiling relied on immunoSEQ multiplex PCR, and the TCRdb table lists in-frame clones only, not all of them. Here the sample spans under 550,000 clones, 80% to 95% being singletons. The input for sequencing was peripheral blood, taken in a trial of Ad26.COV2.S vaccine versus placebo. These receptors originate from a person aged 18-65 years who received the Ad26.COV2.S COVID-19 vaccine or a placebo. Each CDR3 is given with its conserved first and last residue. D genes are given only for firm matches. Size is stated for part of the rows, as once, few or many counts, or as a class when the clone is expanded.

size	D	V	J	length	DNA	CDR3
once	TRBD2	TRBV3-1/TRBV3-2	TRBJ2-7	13	TGTGCCAGCAGCCACCGGGAGGCAGGGGAGCAGTACTTC	CASSHREAGEQYF
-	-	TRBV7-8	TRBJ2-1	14	TGTGCCAGCAGCTTACAGCGGTCCTACAATGAGCAGTTCTTC	CASSLQRSYNEQFF
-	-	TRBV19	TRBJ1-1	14	TGTGCCAGTAGTCGAACCCCGGGGGACACTGAAGCTTTCTTT	CASSRTPGDTEAFF
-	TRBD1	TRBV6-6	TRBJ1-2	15	TGTGCCAGCAGTTACTCGAGGGACAGGGACTATGGCTACACCTTC	CASSYSRDRDYGYTF
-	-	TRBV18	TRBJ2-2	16	TGTGCCAGCTCACCCCTTTCCCCCGCGATAGACGGGGAGCTGTTTTTT	CASSPLSPAIDGELFF
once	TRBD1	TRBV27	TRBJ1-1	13	TGTGCCAGCAGTCCGGACAGGGAAGGAAGAGCTTTCTTT	CASSPDREGRAFF
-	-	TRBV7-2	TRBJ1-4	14	TGTGCCAGCAGCCCAACTGCAACTAATGAAAAACTGTTTTTT	CASSPTATNEKLFF
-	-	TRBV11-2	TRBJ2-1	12	TGTGCCAGCAGCTTAGCCTACGGGGAGCAGTTCTTC	CASSLAYGEQFF
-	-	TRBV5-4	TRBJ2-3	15	TGTGCCAGCAGCTTGTTGGAGGTTAGCACAGATACGCAGTATTTT	CASSLLEVSTDTQYF
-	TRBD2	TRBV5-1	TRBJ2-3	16	TGCGCCAGCAGCTTGGGTCAGGCGGGAGGCCCAGATACGCAGTATTTT	CASSLGQAGGPDTQYF
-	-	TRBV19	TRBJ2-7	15	TGTGCCAGTAGTATTTATGGGGGCCGGGACTACGAGCAGTACTTC	CASSIYGGRDYEQYF
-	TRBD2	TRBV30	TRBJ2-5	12	TGTGCCTGGAGTAGCGGGACTGGAACCCAGTACTTC	CAWSSGTGTQYF
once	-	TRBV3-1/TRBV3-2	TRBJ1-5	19	TGTGCCAGCAGCAATAACCCACCTAAACAGGGCCAAACCTATCAGCCCCAGCATTTT	CASSNNPPKQGQTYQPQHF
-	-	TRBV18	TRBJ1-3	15	TGTGCCAGCTCTCCCTTGGGGGGGACTGGAAACACCATATATTTT	CASSPLGGTGNTIYF
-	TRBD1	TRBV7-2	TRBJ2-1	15	TGTGCCAGCAAAATCACAGGGGTTTGGTACAATGAGCAGTTCTTC	CASKITGVWYNEQFF
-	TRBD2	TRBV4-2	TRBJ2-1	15	TGTGCCAGCAGCCTCGGGAGGCCGAACTACAATGAGCAGTTCTTC	CASSLGRPNYNEQFF
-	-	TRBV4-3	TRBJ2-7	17	TGCGCCAGCAGCCAACGAGGAAGGGGCGAGGGTTGGAGCGAGCAGTACTTC	CASSQRGRGEGWSEQYF
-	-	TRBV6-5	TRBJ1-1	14	TGTGCCAGCAGTTACTCGTCCGGGTCCACTGAAGCTTTCTTT	CASSYSSGSTEAFF
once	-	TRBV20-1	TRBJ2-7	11	TGCAGTGCTAGTTCAGTTTTGGTGCAGTACTTC	CSASSVLVQYF
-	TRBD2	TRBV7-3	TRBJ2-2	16	TGTGCCAGCAGCTTACTATTGACTAGCGGGCCCGGGGAGCTGTTTTTT	CASSLLLTSGPGELFF
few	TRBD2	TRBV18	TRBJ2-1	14	TGTGCCAGCTCACCGCCCGGGACTAGAACTGAGCAGTTCTTC	CASSPPGTRTEQFF
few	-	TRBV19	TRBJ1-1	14	TGTGCCAGTAGTATTTACCTGGAGGACACTGAAGCTTTCTTT	CASSIYLEDTEAFF
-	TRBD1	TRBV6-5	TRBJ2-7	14	TGTGCCAGCAGGGACAGGGGCGCTACCTACGAGCAGTACTTC	CASRDRGATYEQYF
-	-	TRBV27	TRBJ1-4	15	TGTGCCAGCAGTTCCTTAGGGCCTAATAGCGAAAAACTGTTTTTT	CASSSLGPNSEKLFF
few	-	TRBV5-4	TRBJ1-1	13	TGTGCCAGCAGCGGGGGACTGAACACTGAAGCTTTCTTT	CASSGGLNTEAFF
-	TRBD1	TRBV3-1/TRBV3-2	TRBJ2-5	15	TGTGCCAGCAGCCAAACCAGGGGGTACCAAGAGACCCAGTACTTC	CASSQTRGYQETQYF
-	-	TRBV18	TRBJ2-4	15	TGTGCCAGCTCCCCAGAATCTCTAGCCAAAAACATTCAGTACTTC	CASSPESLAKNIQYF
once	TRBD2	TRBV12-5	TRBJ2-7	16	TGTGCTAGTGGTTCCCGACTAGCGGTTCCCTCCTACGAGCAGTACTTC	CASGSRLAVPSYEQYF
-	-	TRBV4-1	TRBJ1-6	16	TGCGCCAGCAGCCAAGTCGCGGGGGCGCCGGATTCACCCCTCCACTTT	CASSQVAGAPDSPLHF
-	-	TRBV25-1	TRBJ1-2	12	TGTGCCAGCAGTTCCGGGTCCTATGGCTACACCTTC	CASSSGSYGYTF
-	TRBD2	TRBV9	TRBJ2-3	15	TGTGCCAGCAGCGTAGGCGGGAGTGGGGTAGATACGCAGTATTTT	CASSVGGSGVDTQYF
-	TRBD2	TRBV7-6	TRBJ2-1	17	TGTGCCAGCAGCTTACGGACTAGCGGGAGCTCCTACAATGAGCAGTTCTTC	CASSLRTSGSSYNEQFF
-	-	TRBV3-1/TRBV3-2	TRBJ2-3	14	TGTGCCAGCAGCCAAGAACCGGGAACAGATACGCAGTATTTT	CASSQEPGTDTQYF
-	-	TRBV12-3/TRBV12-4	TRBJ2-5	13	TGTGCCAGCAGTCCCCCAGGGGGGAAGACCCAGTACTTC	CASSPPGGKTQYF
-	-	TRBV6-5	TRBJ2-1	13	TGTGCCAGCGAAGGGACGGAAAAACAGGAGCAGTTCTTC	CASEGTEKQEQFF
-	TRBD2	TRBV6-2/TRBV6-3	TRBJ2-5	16	TGTGCCAGCAGTCCCTCGGGGCGGGGAGGGGAAGAGACCCAGTACTTC	CASSPSGRGGEETQYF
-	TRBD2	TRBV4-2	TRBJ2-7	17	TGTGCCAGCAGCCAAGATGGAAGCGGGAGGGCCTCCTACGAGCAGTACTTC	CASSQDGSGRASYEQYF
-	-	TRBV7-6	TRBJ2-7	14	TGTGCCAGCAGCTTAGACCCGGCTTCGGGCGAGCAGTACTTC	CASSLDPASGEQYF
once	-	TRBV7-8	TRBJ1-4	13	TGTGCCAGCAGCTACGGGGGTAATGAAAAACTGTTTTTT	CASSYGGNEKLFF
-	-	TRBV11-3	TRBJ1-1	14	TGTGCCAGCAGCCTGGGTCGGGGGAACACTGAAGCTTTCTTT	CASSLGRGNTEAFF
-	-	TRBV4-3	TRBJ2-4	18	TGCGCCAGCAGCCAAGATGCCTCCCACTTTAGCGATCCGGACATTCAGTACTTC	CASSQDASHFSDPDIQYF
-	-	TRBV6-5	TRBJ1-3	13	TGTGCCAGTCGACAGACAGGTGGAAACACCATATATTTT	CASRQTGGNTIYF
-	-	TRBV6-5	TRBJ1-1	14	TGTGCCAGCAGTTACGTGTCGGGAAACACTGAAGCTTTCTTT	CASSYVSGNTEAFF
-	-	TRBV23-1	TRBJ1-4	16	TGCGCCAGCAGTCTCCAAACCTCGGGTACCGATGAAAAACTGTTTTTT	CASSLQTSGTDEKLFF
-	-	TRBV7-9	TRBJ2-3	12	TGTGCCAGCAGCCTTGTTGGTGATACGCAGTATTTT	CASSLVGDTQYF
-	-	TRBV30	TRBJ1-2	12	TGTGCCTGGAATGGACAGCACTATGGCTACACCTTC	CAWNGQHYGYTF